This T cell receptor (beta chain) was profiled in a study of OX40 agonist ivuxolimab in advanced cancers. As for the study in general: Patient treatment consisted of intravenous ivuxolimab administration every 2 weeks at 0.01 to 10 mg/kg.

Measured with immunoSEQ multiplex PCR; TCRdb has only the in-frame clones, and not every one. The profile shows roughly 25,000 clones, about three quarters of them singletons. Germline V CDR1 and CDR2: SGDLS, YYNGEE. This CDR3 is built from 14 residues. The sequencing here drew on CD4+ or CD8+ T cells sorted from blood, taken in a trial of the OX40 agonist ivuxolimab. This rearrangement joins TRBV9 to TRBJ2-5, with TRBD1 matching over 8 bases. The J call may be faulty, since TRBJ2-7 better matches the DNA end. The sequence was collected from an adult with an advanced solid tumor such as melanoma, head and neck, liver or kidney cancer. CDR3 DNA sequence: TGTGCCAGCAGCCCATTTGGACAGGGTCACGAGCAGTACTTC. It is translated as CASSPFGQGHEQYF.